These T cell receptor beta chains were read from a single sample in a study of T cells in Graves' hyperthyroidism and ophthalmopathy. Each CDR3 protein gets one entry after TCRdb re-called the multiplex PCR reads with MiXCR. Seen here are around 440,000 distinct CDR3 sequences, 15% to 17% observed once, and the top ten hold roughly 8%. The sequencing input was blood. These TCRs come from a woman between 18 and 30 years old with Graves' hyperthyroidism. CDR3s include the opening cysteine and the closing phenylalanine or tryptophan. Clone size is not always given. Where it is, it says once, few, many or a class for expanded clones.

v_call,clone_size,j_call,cdr3_aa
TRBV5-5,-,TRBJ1-1,CASSLYDTEAFF
TRBV5-1,-,TRBJ2-5,CASSLRRERLLEETQYF
TRBV20-1,-,TRBJ1-3,CSAITGSGNTIYF
TRBV20-1,many,TRBJ1-2,CSAPTGYGYTF
TRBV5-6,many,TRBJ2-7,CASSLFSVSPYEQYF
TRBV7-2,-,TRBJ2-5,CASSFRNGETQYF
TRBV3-1,many,TRBJ2-5,CASSQDLDGVAWETQYF
TRBV15,-,TRBJ1-1,CATSRDRYRGGEAFF
TRBV6-5,-,TRBJ2-1,CASSYSNQPRGLRFF
TRBV10-3,many,TRBJ1-2,CATRDREGGDYGYTF
TRBV7-9,-,TRBJ2-1,CASSLRQGLAGGDEQFF
TRBV11-3,many,TRBJ2-7,CASSGRTGKSYEQYF
TRBV2,many,TRBJ2-4,CASEPGTRVDIQYF
TRBV10-3,many,TRBJ1-1,CAIGASGGADTEAFF
TRBV5-1,-,TRBJ1-2,CASSFRYFDRAYGYTF
TRBV20-1,-,TRBJ2-3,CSSSSSGGGDTQYF
TRBV20-1,once,TRBJ1-1,CSASGRGRTMNTEAFF
TRBV27,-,TRBJ1-3,CASSFTGLGNTIYF
TRBV7-2,many,TRBJ1-1,CASSLAATVETEAFF
TRBV6-5,-,TRBJ1-3,CASSYSHSSGNTIYF
TRBV20-1,many,TRBJ2-2,CSARVSNTGELFF
TRBV7-2,many,TRBJ1-3,CASSLSGQGHSGNTIYF
TRBV28,many,TRBJ1-4,CASQGDEKLFF
TRBV20-1,many,TRBJ1-1,CSARDLYAENTEAFF
TRBV29-1,many,TRBJ2-7,CSVRMLAGDHYEQYF
TRBV25-1,many,TRBJ1-2,CASSNAPHYGYTF
TRBV5-5,many,TRBJ2-1,CASSPLEGGSYNEQFF
TRBV12-3/TRBV12-4,many,TRBJ1-5,CASSLEAGSYSNQPQHF
TRBV5-1,many,TRBJ2-7,CASTRGQGSYEQYF
TRBV7-9,few,TRBJ2-6,CASSNRVTSSGANVLTF
TRBV19,-,TRBJ2-7,CASDTTGEGTYEQYF
TRBV5-1,many,TRBJ2-7,CASSLDQGNYEQYF
TRBV20-1,many,TRBJ2-3,CSAMTSVRTDTQYF
TRBV4-2,few,TRBJ1-4,CASSQGPRGEKLFF
TRBV12-3/TRBV12-4,many,TRBJ2-5,CASSTGAGERETQYF
TRBV25-1,few,TRBJ2-1,CASSAWTSGRGNEQFF
TRBV2,many,TRBJ2-3,CASSFLAGSTDTQYF
TRBV7-3,-,TRBJ1-6,CASSRTPGSPLHF
TRBV11-2,-,TRBJ2-4,CASSLLAGGTKLAKNIQYF
TRBV15,few,TRBJ2-5,CATSREGETQYF
TRBV7-9,many,TRBJ1-2,CASSFGTGYGYTF